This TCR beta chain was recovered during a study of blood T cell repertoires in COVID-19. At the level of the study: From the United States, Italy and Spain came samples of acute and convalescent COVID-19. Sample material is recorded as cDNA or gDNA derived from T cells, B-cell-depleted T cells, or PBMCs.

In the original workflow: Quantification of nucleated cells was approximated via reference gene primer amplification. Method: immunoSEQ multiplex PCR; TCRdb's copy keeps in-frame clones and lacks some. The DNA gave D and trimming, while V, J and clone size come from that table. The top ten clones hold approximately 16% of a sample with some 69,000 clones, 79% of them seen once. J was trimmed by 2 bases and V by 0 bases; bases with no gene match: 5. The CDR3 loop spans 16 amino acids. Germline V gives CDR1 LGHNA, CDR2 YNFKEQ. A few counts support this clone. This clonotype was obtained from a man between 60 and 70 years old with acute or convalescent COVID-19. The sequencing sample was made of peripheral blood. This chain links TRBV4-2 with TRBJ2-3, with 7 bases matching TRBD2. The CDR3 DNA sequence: TGTGCCAGCAGCCAAGAACCTAGCGGATTCACAGATACGCAGTATTTT. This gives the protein CASSQEPSGFTDTQYF.